These 24 T cell receptor beta chains share one sample of origin, sequenced in a study of T cells in Graves' hyperthyroidism and ophthalmopathy (dated 2019 in TCRdb). The receptor library was made with multiplex PCR. The sequencing machine was an Illumina HiSeq 2000. The TCR beta CDR3 regions were amplified from RNA transcripts. The first round of RT-PCR for the TCR CDR3 was performed with the HTBI primer set and the Qiagen OneStep RT-PCR kit. TCRdb reworked the public reads: Q25 trimming with fastp, MiXCR clone assembly, productive beta chains retained. Rows are combined by CDR3 protein, so each entry shows the most common genes and DNA. This sample gives fewer than 550,000 distinct CDR3 sequences in total; 15% to 18% of them show up just once. The top ten clones comprise approximately 7.5% of the sample. Material for sequencing was blood. The receptor source for this set is a woman between 18 and 30 years old with Graves' hyperthyroidism.

V and J are TRBV5-1 and TRBJ2-6; 10 bases match TRBD1. V shed 0 bases and J 0 bases; nucleotides not matched to a gene: 3. The CDR3 spans 18 residues. The germline gives CDR1 SGHRS, CDR2 YFSETQ. The CDR3, as DNA: TGCGCCAGCAGCTTGGGACAGGGGGCGAGCTCTGGGGCCAACGTCCTGACTTTC. Translating gives CASSLGQGASSGANVLTF.

The rearrangement joins TRBV12-3 or TRBV12-4 to TRBJ1-6; no reliable D call. The CDR3 covers 14 residues. Between the trimmed V and J ends, which lost 1 base and 6 bases, there was a span of 7 bases. The CDR3 loop is CASSLGAFNSPLHF. The CDR3 DNA follows: TGTGCCAGCAGTTTAGGGGCCTTTAATTCACCCCTCCACTTT.

This clonotype was detected many times. This chain uses TRBV5-1 with TRBJ2-3; 9 bases are a match to TRBD1. V lost 3 bases, J lost 4 bases, and 9 bases stayed unmatched. Germline lookup yields CDR1 SGHRS and CDR2 YFSETQ. The CDR3 loop spans 16 amino acids. The CDR3 loop reads CASSSGQGLTADTQYF. The CDR3, as DNA: TGCGCCAGCAGCTCCGGACAGGGGTTGACGGCAGATACGCAGTATTTT. Complete variable domain (other parts from reference TRBV5-1 and TRBJ2-3): KAGVTQTPRYLIKTRGQQVTLSCSPISGHRSVSWYQQTPGQGLQFLFEYFSETQRNKGNFPGRFSGRQFSNSRSEMNVSTLELGDSALYLCASSSGQGLTADTQYFGPGTRLTVL.

The J gene is TRBJ2-7, the V gene TRBV9, with D uncertain. This CDR3 comprises 14 residues. Germline-derived CDR1 and CDR2 are SGDLS and YYNGEE. The V end lost 3 bases, the J end lost 6 bases, and 16 bases lay between the germline ends. CDR3 loop: CASSADLSSAEQYF. The CDR3 DNA sequence: TGTGCCAGCAGCGCGGACCTCTCATCTGCCGAGCAGTACTTC.

This chain connects TRBV19 to TRBJ2-5, with D uncertain. The germline CDR1 and CDR2 sequences are LNHDA and SQIVND (reference sequence). V shed 4 bases and J shed 3 bases, with 9 bases lying between them. This CDR3 spans 13 amino acids. CDR3 sequence: CASSSQKKETQYF. The CDR3 nucleotides read TGTGCCAGTAGTAGTCAGAAGAAAGAGACCCAGTACTTC.

This clonotype was observed a single time. The J gene is TRBJ1-1, the V gene TRBV2, with 9 bases identical to TRBD1. Germline V lookup: CDR1 SNHLY, CDR2 FYNNEI. V shed 7 bases and J 3 bases; nucleotides not matched to a gene: 15. The CDR3 has 17 residues. Written as DNA, the CDR3 is TGTGCCAGCATTGATCCGGGACAGGGAGGGTCGGACACTGAAGCTTTCTTT. It codes for CASIDPGQGGSDTEAFF.

The rearrangement uses TRBV3-1 and TRBJ2-2, with D possibly being TRBD2 (6 bases). The CDR3 is 11 residues long. Trimming pared 8 bases from V and 7 bases from J, leaving 8 bases between. In germline, CDR1 is LGHDT, CDR2 YNNKEL (reference sequence). This chain's CDR3 is CASGAGGELFF. CDR3 nucleotides: TGTGCCAGCGGAGCGGGCGGGGAGCTGTTTTTT.

Ten or more counts support this clonotype. This chain joins TRBV19 and TRBJ2-7, with 8 nucleotides matching TRBD1. The V gene's germline CDR1 is LNHDA and CDR2 SQIVND (reference sequence). CDR3 length equals 14 residues. Trimming at V came to 4 bases and at J to 3 bases, leaving 5 bases not matched to a gene. CDR3 DNA: TGTGCCAGTAGTAGGACAGGGTCTGTCTACGAGCAGTACTTC. It codes for CASSRTGSVYEQYF.

This clonotype was counted at least ten times. The chain recombines TRBV3-1 with TRBJ2-1, with 11 positions matching TRBD2. Germline loops: CDR1 LGHDT, CDR2 YNNKEL (reference sequence). CDR3 length equals 15 residues. The junction had 3 bases not matched to a gene; V was cut back by 1 base and J by 7 bases. CDR3 loop: CASSQGLAGWNEQFF. In nucleotides, the CDR3 is TGTGCCAGCAGCCAAGGACTAGCGGGATGGAATGAGCAGTTCTTC.

This clonotype was seen at least ten times. V gene TRBV2 combines with J gene TRBJ1-2, with TRBD1 as a possible D gene (5 bases). CDR3 length: 15 amino acids. Germline CDR1 reads SNHLY; CDR2 reads FYNNEI. V dropped 1 base and J dropped 3 bases, with 12 bases sitting between them. This chain's CDR3 is CASSEVGRAYYGYTF. The CDR3 DNA reads as TGTGCCAGCAGTGAAGTCGGCAGGGCTTACTATGGCTACACCTTC.

This clonotype was detected ten times or more. J is TRBJ2-1 and V is TRBV12-3 or TRBV12-4; TRBD2 aligns across 9 bases. J was trimmed by 6 bases and V by 10 bases; bases with no gene match: 10. This CDR3 spans 14 amino acids. Here the CDR3 DNA reads TGTGCCACGGGGGGACTAGCAAGTGTCAATGAGCAGTTCTTC. Amino acid sequence: CATGGLASVNEQFF.

This clonotype was counted at least ten times. This chain joins TRBV28 and TRBJ1-2; D may be TRBD1 (5 bases). Trimming left V 5 bases short and J 4 bases short, with 17 bases between. The CDR3 runs to 15 residues. From germline, CDR1 is MDHEN and CDR2 SYDVKM. The CDR3 coding sequence is TGTGCCAGCAGTGCCCCTCAGGGAATCGGCTATGGCTACACCTTC. Encoded protein: CASSAPQGIGYGYTF.

This clonotype was recorded many times. The chain uses TRBV6-1 and TRBJ2-5, with a tentative D call TRBD2 (6 bases). Per the germline V gene, CDR1 is MNHNS and CDR2 is SASEGT. V was shortened by 6 bases and J by 1 base, with 12 bases between the two germline ends. CDR3 length: 14 residues. CDR3 sequence (DNA): TGTGCCAGCAGGGGGGGAGATACCCAAGAGACCCAGTACTTC. The encoded protein is CASRGGDTQETQYF.

The sample holds many counts of this clonotype. The chain employs TRBV2 and TRBJ1-2; the D gene is possibly TRBD1 (6 bases). This CDR3 has 15 residues. CDR1 is SNHLY and CDR2 is FYNNEI in the germline V gene. Trimming took 7 bases from V and 8 from J, leaving 23 bases between them. The CDR3 region is CASTERTAAEGGYTF. CDR3 DNA: TGTGCCAGCACCGAAAGGACAGCGGCGGAGGGAGGCTACACCTTC.

Ten or more counts support this clonotype. The CDR3 sequence is CASSLIRAIYYEQYF. Written as DNA, the CDR3 is TGTGCCAGCAGTTTAATCAGGGCGATTTACTACGAGCAGTACTTC. The V gene is TRBV28, the J gene TRBJ2-7; TRBD1 might be the D (5 bases). The germline V gene encodes CDR1 MDHEN and CDR2 SYDVKM. The CDR3 length is 15 residues. Trimming shortened V by 2 bases and J by 3 bases, and 14 bases separated the two germline ends.

This clonotype has ten or more counts. J is TRBJ1-1 and V is TRBV12-3 or TRBV12-4, with D unresolved. V lost 1 base and J lost 1, with 10 bases in between. The CDR3 loop spans 15 amino acids. The CDR3 DNA is TGTGCCAGCAGTTTAGGCAAGGGAGGGAACACTGAAGCTTTCTTT. This translates into CASSLGKGGNTEAFF.

This clonotype was found many times. The chain links TRBV6-1 to TRBJ2-3; 8 positions agree with TRBD1. Germline-derived CDR1 and CDR2 are MNHNS and SASEGT. J gave up 2 bases and V 6 bases, and 7 bases lay outside the gene matches. This CDR3 has 15 residues. This chain's CDR3 is CASRLGQGHTDTQYF. The CDR3 DNA sequence: TGTGCCAGCAGACTTGGACAGGGCCACACAGATACGCAGTATTTT.

This rearrangement joins TRBV5-6 to TRBJ2-2, with unresolved D. This CDR3 has 14 residues. Per the germline V gene, CDR1 is SGHDT and CDR2 is YYEEEE. Between the trimmed V and J ends, which lost 2 bases and 4 bases, there was a span of 9 bases. CDR3 DNA sequence: TGTGCCAGCAGCTTTGCGTTTTTCACCGGGGAGCTGTTTTTT. Its protein is CASSFAFFTGELFF.

The chain couples TRBV30 to TRBJ1-1, with 8 positions matching TRBD1. The V gene end was trimmed by 7 bases and the J gene end by 4 bases; junction bases not matched to a gene: 14. Germline V gene lookup returns CDR1 GTSNPN and CDR2 SVGIG (reference sequence). The CDR3 is 15 residues long. CDR3 bases: TGTGCCTCCACGGGACGGACAGGGCGGGCCACTGAAGCTTTCTTT. Amino acids: CASTGRTGRATEAFF.

This clonotype came up many times. V usage is TRBV18 and J usage is TRBJ2-3; D is unresolved. This CDR3 has 13 residues. Trimming took off 2 bases at V and 6 bases at J, with 9 bases between the two ends. CDR1 is KGHSH, CDR2 LQKENI, per germline. CDR3: CASSPYSRDTQYF. CDR3 bases: TGTGCCAGCTCACCATATAGCAGGGATACGCAGTATTTT.

This clonotype was recorded a few times. This sequence joins TRBV29-1 and TRBJ2-1, with TRBD2 matching over 14 bases. V dropped 4 bases and J dropped 6; count of bases not matched to a gene: 8. The germline V gene has CDR1 SQVTM and CDR2 ANQGSEA. CDR3 length equals 16 residues. CDR3 in amino acids: CSVAQTSGRASNEQFF. In DNA form, the CDR3 reads TGCAGCGTTGCCCAGACTAGCGGGAGGGCCTCCAATGAGCAGTTCTTC.

This clonotype was counted ten times or more. The rearrangement links TRBV10-2 to TRBJ2-1, with D possibly matching TRBD1 (6 bases). Germline V CDR1 and CDR2: WSHSY, SAAADI. V was shortened by 0 bases and J by 5 bases, with 8 bases between the two germline ends. CDR3 length: 14 residues. CDR3 in amino acids: CASSESGGHNEQFF. DNA for the CDR3: TGCGCCAGCAGTGAGTCTGGGGGCCACAATGAGCAGTTCTTC.

This clonotype was found many times. The CDR3 spells CASSRGGSYEQYF. As DNA, the CDR3 is TGCGCCAGCAGCAGAGGTGGGTCCTACGAGCAGTACTTC. The V call is TRBV5-1, the J call TRBJ2-7; no reliable D call. The CDR3 consists of 13 residues. Germline assignment: CDR1 SGHRS and CDR2 YFSETQ. Trimming stripped 4 bases from V and 1 base from J, with 9 bases between.

This clonotype turned up a few times. The chain is built from TRBV6-1 and TRBJ1-3; D gene ambiguous. Germline CDR1 is MNHNS and CDR2 is SASEGT. The CDR3 totals 14 residues. Trimming shortened V by 8 bases and J by 0 bases, and 11 bases separated the two germline ends. The CDR3 sequence is CASASGVSGNTIYF. CDR3 bases: TGTGCCAGCGCAAGCGGGGTCTCTGGAAACACCATATATTTT.